These 12 T cell receptor beta chains were sequenced from one sample in a study of blood T cells in healthy people across ages. Combining a sample-barcoded 5' primer with a J-beta primer mix, a second PCR ran for roughly 7 to 11 cycles. MiXCR, applied by TCRdb to the 5' RACE reads, yields one record per CDR3 protein. The repertoire includes about 2 million distinct CDR3 sequences, less than 50% of them detected once, and 2.1% sits in the top ten. Material: blood. The receptors shown here come from a woman in her thirties or forties in good health.

This clonotype came up once. J is TRBJ1-5 and V is TRBV20-1; D not resolved. This CDR3 contains 14 residues. V shed 3 bases and J shed 4 bases, with 13 bases lying between them. From germline, CDR1 is DFQATT and CDR2 SNEGSKA (reference sequence). DNA of the CDR3: TGCAGTGCTAGGCTGAAGGGCGGTAATCAGCCCCAGCATTTT. As protein: CSARLKGGNQPQHF.

The V and J genes are TRBV18 and TRBJ2-5; D perhaps matches TRBD2 (6 bases). Germline V gene sequence: CDR1 KGHSH, CDR2 LQKENI. V lost 3 bases and J 4 bases, leaving 24 bases between the germline ends. The CDR3 extends over 18 amino acids. In DNA, the CDR3 is TGTGCCAGCTCACCGTCCGGGAGCGTGGACTCCTCCCGAGAGACCCAGTACTTC. It specifies CASSPSGSVDSSRETQYF. Using reference TRBV18 and TRBJ2-5 for the parts outside the CDR3, the full variable domain is NAGVMQNPRHLVRRRGQEARLRCSPMKGHSHVYWYRQLPEEGLKFMVYLQKENIIDESGMPKERFSAEFPKEGPSILRIQQVVRGDSAAYFCASSPSGSVDSSRETQYFGPGTRLLVL.

The chain links TRBV5-6 to TRBJ1-2, with D maybe TRBD1 (6 bases). Germline-derived CDR1 and CDR2 are SGHDT and YYEEEE. Trimming removed 1 base from V and 6 bases from J, with 16 bases in between. The CDR3 runs to 15 residues. CDR3 DNA sequence: TGTGCCAGCAGCTTGATTCGGTACAGGGCTGATGGCTACACCTTC. It translates to CASSLIRYRADGYTF.

This clonotype has more than one count but fewer than ten. The chain links TRBV7-2 to TRBJ2-7, with 8 nucleotides matching TRBD2. The germline V gene encodes CDR1 SGHTA and CDR2 FQGNSA. The length of the CDR3 is 16 residues. J was trimmed by 0 bases and V by 4 bases; bases with no gene match: 8. The CDR3 DNA follows: TGTGCCAGCAGCTCGGTGGGGACTAGTCCCTCCTACGAGCAGTACTTC. Residues: CASSSVGTSPSYEQYF.

The sample holds a few counts of this clonotype. The V gene is TRBV14, the J gene TRBJ2-5, with D possibly being TRBD2 (6 bases). Germline V gene sequence: CDR1 SGHDN, CDR2 FVKESK. This CDR3 has 17 residues. Trimming removed 1 base at V and 1 base at J, with 16 bases between. The CDR3 loop is CASSQGFGGDSQETQYF. In DNA, the CDR3 is TGTGCCAGCAGCCAAGGCTTCGGGGGAGACAGCCAAGAGACCCAGTACTTC.

This clonotype was found many times. This chain uses TRBV6-2 or TRBV6-3 with TRBJ2-3; the D gene is possibly TRBD2 (6 bases). The CDR3 has 14 amino acids. Trimming pared 2 bases from V and 0 bases from J, leaving 6 bases between. Germline-derived CDR1 and CDR2 are MNHEY and SVGEGT. The CDR3 DNA follows: TGTGCCAGCAGTTACGCGGGAAGCACAGATACGCAGTATTTT. The encoded protein is CASSYAGSTDTQYF.

This clonotype showed up just once. The rearrangement uses TRBV7-9 and TRBJ2-7; 7 bases line up with TRBD2. V lost 5 bases and J lost 5; bases outside the gene matches: 9. Germline values: CDR1 SEHNR, CDR2 FQNEAQ (reference sequence). CDR3 length: 14 amino acids. CDR3 nucleotide sequence: TGTGCCAGCAGCCCTAGCGGAGAGTACCACGAGCAGTACTTC. Amino acids: CASSPSGEYHEQYF.

This chain connects TRBV3-1 to TRBJ2-3; the D is unclear. The CDR3 is 15 residues long. CDR1 is LGHDT, CDR2 YNNKEL, per germline (reference sequence). Trimming removed 7 bases at V and 3 bases at J, with 17 bases between. The CDR3 bases are TGTGCCAGCACCTCCTTCGTCGGAGAAACAGATACGCAGTATTTT. It specifies CASTSFVGETDTQYF.

The rearrangement links TRBV7-2 to TRBJ2-4; 12 positions agree with TRBD2. The J call may be faulty, since TRBJ2-7 better matches the DNA end. Per germline, CDR1 SGHTA and CDR2 FQGNSA. This CDR3 region has 16 residues. The CDR3 protein is CASSLHRTSGAYEQYF. CDR3 in DNA: TGTGCCAGCAGCTTACACCGGACTAGCGGGGCCTACGAGCAGTACTTC.

This clonotype was picked up a small number of times. The chain has TRBV4-3 and TRBJ2-3; D is undetermined. The germline CDR1 and CDR2 sequences are LGHNA and YSLEER. V was cut by 2 bases and J by 0 bases, with 6 bases left in between. The CDR3 runs 14 residues. The CDR3 loop reads CASSQSESTDTQYF. For the CDR3, the DNA is TGCGCCAGCAGCCAAAGCGAAAGCACAGATACGCAGTATTTT.

The chain employs TRBV7-2 and TRBJ1-5; 8 nucleotides align to TRBD1. This CDR3 contains 15 residues. CDR1 is SGHTA and CDR2 is FQGNSA in the germline V gene. V gave up 4 bases and J gave up 1 base; unmatched junction bases: 3. The CDR3 reads CASSSDRVSNQPQHF. CDR3 nucleotide sequence: TGTGCCAGCAGCTCGGACAGGGTGAGCAATCAGCCCCAGCATTTT.

There are a few counts of this clonotype. The rearrangement uses TRBV4-3 and TRBJ2-7; D gene unclear. Trimming took off 0 bases at V and 3 bases at J, with 12 bases between the two ends. Germline values: CDR1 LGHNA, CDR2 YSLEER. CDR3 size: 15 residues. The CDR3 DNA follows: TGCGCCAGCAGCCAAGATTGGCAGAAGGGCTACGAGCAGTACTTC. Amino acids: CASSQDWQKGYEQYF.